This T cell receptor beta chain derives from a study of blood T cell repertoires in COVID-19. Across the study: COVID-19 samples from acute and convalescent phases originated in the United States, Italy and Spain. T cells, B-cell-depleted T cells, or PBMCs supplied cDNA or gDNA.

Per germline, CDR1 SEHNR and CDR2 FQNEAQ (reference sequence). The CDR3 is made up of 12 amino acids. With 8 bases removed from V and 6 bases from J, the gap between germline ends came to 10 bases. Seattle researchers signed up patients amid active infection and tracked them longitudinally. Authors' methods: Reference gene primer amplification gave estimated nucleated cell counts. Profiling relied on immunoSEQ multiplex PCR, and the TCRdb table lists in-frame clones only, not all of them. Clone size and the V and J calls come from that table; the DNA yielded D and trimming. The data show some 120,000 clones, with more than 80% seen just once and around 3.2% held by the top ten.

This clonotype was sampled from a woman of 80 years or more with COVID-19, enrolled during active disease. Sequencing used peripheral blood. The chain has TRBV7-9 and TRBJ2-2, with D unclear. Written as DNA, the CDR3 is TGTGCCAGCCATGTGGGCGCCGGGGAGCTGTTTTTT. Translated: CASHVGAGELFF.